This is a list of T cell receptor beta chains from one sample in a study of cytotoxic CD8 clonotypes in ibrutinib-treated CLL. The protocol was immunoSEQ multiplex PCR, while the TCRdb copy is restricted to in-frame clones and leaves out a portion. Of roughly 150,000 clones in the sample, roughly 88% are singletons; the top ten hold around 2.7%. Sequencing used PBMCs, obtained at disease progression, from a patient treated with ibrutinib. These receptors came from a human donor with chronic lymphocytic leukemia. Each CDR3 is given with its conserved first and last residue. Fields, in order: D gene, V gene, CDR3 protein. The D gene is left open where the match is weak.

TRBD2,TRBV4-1,CASSQDRLAGSYNEQFF
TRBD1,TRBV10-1,CASHDRGLPNEKLFF
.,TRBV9,CASSVSGPQFF
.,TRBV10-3,CAISPGHSYEQYF
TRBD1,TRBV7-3,CASSSNRGNTEAFF
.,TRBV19,CASSPYAGELFF
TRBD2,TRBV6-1,CASSDASTSGDSTDTQYF
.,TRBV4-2,CASSQGGKIQPQHF
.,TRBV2,CASRAQRSTDTQYF
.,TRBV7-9,CASSSDIVDQPQHF
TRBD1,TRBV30,CAWSKGADTEAFF
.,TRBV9,CASSVGTGGDTEAFF
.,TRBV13,CASSRRRAHTDTQYF
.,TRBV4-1,CASSQDGVEQYF
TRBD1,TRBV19,CASSMRTGGRSGNTIYF
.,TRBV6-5,CASSYRDTGYGYTF
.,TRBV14,CASSQTKFPGGNTIYF
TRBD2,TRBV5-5,CASSLVSSGLETQYF
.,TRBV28,CASSLAGGSNEKLFF
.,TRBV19,CASSLGGTSTDTQYF
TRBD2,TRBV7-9,CASSGIQGTSGTLRDTQYF
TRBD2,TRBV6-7,CARAADPGGVDTGELFF
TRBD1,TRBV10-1,CASNKDRQGSGEKLFF
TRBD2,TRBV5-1,CASSLVGTSGMNEQFF
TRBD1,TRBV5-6,CASSWLRTGGPWGYTF
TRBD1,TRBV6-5,CASTTGGQMRTEAFF
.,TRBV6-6,CASSGFRVGSTEAFF
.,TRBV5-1,CASSLGPFYTEAFF
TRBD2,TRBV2,CASLRLAGGGEQYF
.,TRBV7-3,CASSLTPTDTQYF
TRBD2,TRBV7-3,CASRTSGSTNEQFF
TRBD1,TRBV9,CASSRTTGTEFSGTQYF
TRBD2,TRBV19,CASSAQTSYTGELFF
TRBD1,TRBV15,CATSKDRGLGYTF
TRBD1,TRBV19,CASRDRGSETQYF
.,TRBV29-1,CSVASTHREYNEQFF
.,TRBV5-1,CASGIGGHRSYNEQFF
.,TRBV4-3,CASSQVGGFGYNEQFF
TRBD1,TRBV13,CASSHGTGDYGYTF
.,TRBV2,CASSEDVSEQFF
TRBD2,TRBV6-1,CASSERDLGYNEQFF
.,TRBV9,CASSRLVYNEQFF